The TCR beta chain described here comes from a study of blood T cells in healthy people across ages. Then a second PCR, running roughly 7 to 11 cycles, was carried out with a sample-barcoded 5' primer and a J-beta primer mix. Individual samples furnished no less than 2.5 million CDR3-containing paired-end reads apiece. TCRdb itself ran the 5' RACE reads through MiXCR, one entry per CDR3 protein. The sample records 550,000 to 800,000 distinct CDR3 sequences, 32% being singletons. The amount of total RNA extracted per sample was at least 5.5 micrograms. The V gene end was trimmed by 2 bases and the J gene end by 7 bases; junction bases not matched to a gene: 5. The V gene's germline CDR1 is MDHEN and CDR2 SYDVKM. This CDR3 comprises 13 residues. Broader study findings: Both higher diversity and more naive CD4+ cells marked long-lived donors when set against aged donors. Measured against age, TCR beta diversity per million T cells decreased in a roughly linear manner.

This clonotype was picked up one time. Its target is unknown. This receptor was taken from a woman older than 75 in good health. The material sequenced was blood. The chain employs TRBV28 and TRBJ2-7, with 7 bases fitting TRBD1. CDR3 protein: CASSLASRGEQYF. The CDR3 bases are TGTGCCAGCAGTTTAGCCAGCAGGGGGGAGCAGTACTTC.